This T cell receptor (beta chain) was sequenced in a study of OX40 agonist ivuxolimab in advanced cancers. About the investigation overall: Ivuxolimab was a fully human IgG2 agonistic monoclonal antibody targeting the costimulatory receptor OX40 (CD134). Intravenous ivuxolimab was administered to patients every 2 weeks at six dose levels: 0.01, 0.1, 0.3, 1.5, 3 and 10 mg/kg. Of the roughly 52 patients in dose escalation, about 20 had hepatocellular carcinoma, about 15 had melanoma, 9 had renal cell carcinoma and 9 had head and neck cancer. The dose-escalation cohort was approximately 83% male with a mean age of approximately 60 years, ranging from about 20 to 85. Prior anti-PD-1, anti-PD-L1 or anti-CTLA-4 therapy was permitted, and checkpoint inhibitors had been received by 40% to 50% of dose-escalation patients. Partial responses were achieved by three dose-escalation patients, of whom one had hepatocellular carcinoma and two had cutaneous melanoma. The point of sequencing TCRbeta in the periphery was to test whether ivuxolimab changed TCR sequence diversity and drove clonal T-cell expansion. The paper describes the monotherapy dose-escalation part (N of about 52 patients) of the phase I trial of ivuxolimab.

As concerns this clone: Its target antigen remains unknown. Base-call qualities are not available, and no considerably larger clone is one nucleotide away.

To sequence the TCRbeta CDR3 region, genomic DNA was isolated from the sorted cells. The immunoSEQ Assay was used to sequence the TCRbeta CDR3 regions. Entries here come from immuneACCESS through TCRdb and include only in-frame sequences with V and J called. Some clones fail to appear in such tables; in the studies checked, an unresolved V gene covers under half of the shortfall, and the cause of the remainder is unknown. Across this sample there are 85,000 to 120,000 clones, with about nine tenths seen only once. The ten largest clonotypes hold approximately 0.52% of the sample. The paper as a whole reports these results and caveats: Low levels of normalized T-cell clonal expansion were also seen in some patients who did not respond. In the 0.1-3.0 mg/kg groups, partial responders were among the patients with the lowest normalized peripheral clonal expansion, particularly in CD8+ T cells. At doses from 0.1 to 3.0 mg/kg, clonal expansion was seen in both CD4+ and CD8+ blood T cells between baseline and week 6. On average, CD8+ T cells showed more expanded clones than CD4+ T cells after ivuxolimab. The antigen specificity of the peripheral T cells that underwent clonal expansion was not determined.

Spanning cysteine to phenylalanine, the CDR3 consists of 17 amino acids. Only the CDR3 portion is preserved as DNA: 51 bases, with reading frame beginning at the first base. V is clipped by 0 bases and J by 7 bases, and the sequence between their germline boundaries is 21 bases long. The germline V gene (reference sequence) provides CDR1 MNHEY and CDR2 SMNVEV. The trial excluded patients who had a history of autoimmune disease or were on systemic immunosuppression. Peripheral blood for TCR sequencing was collected from all dose cohorts at baseline, on cycle 4 day 1, and on cycle 7 day 1. Samples were obtained from an open-label, multicenter, first-in-human phase I dose-escalation trial of ivuxolimab. Adults with locally advanced or metastatic melanoma, renal cell carcinoma, hepatocellular carcinoma or head and neck squamous cell carcinoma were enrolled in the trial. Before TCR sequencing, CD4+ T cells and CD8+ T cells from peripheral blood were sorted into separate populations.

The sequence links TRBV27 to TRBJ1-2; TRBD1 could be the D gene, as 6 bases match. The source is an adult with an advanced solid tumor such as melanoma, head and neck, liver or kidney cancer. The sequenced sample was CD4+ or CD8+ T cells sorted from blood, obtained in a trial of the OX40 agonist ivuxolimab. The DNA reads TGTGCCAGCAGTTTATCGCTCGGGCTGCAGGGGATGGCTGGCTACACCTTC. Protein translation: CASSLSLGLQGMAGYTF.